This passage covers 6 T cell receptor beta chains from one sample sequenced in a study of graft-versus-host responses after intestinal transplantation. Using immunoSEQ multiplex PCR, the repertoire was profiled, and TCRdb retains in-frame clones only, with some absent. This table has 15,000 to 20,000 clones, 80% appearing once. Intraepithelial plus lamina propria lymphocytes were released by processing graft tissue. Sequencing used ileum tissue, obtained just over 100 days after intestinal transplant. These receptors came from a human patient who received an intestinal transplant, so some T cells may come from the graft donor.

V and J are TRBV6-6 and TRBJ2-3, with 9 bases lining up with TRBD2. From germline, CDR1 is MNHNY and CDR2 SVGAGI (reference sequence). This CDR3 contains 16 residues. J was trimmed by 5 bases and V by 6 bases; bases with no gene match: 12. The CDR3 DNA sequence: TGTGCCAGCAGCCAATACCTGGCGGGAGGGGAAGATACGCAGTATTTT. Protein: CASSQYLAGGEDTQYF.

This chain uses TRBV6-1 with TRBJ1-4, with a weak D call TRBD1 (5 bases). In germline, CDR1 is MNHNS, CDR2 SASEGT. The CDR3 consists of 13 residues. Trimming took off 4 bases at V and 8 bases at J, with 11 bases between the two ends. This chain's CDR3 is CASSGLEGEKLFF. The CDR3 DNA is TGTGCCAGCAGTGGACTCGAGGGGGAAAAACTGTTTTTT.

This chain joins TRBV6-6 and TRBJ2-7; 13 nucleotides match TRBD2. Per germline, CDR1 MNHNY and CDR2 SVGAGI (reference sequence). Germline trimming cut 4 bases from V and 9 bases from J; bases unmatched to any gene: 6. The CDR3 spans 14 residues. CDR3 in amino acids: CASSWGLAGSPQYF. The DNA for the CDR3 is TGTGCCAGCAGTTGGGGACTAGCGGGATCCCCGCAGTACTTC.

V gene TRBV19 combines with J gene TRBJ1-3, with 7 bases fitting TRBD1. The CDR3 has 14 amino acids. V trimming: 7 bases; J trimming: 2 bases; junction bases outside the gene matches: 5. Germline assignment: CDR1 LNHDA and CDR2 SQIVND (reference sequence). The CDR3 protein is CASTRQGAGNTIYF. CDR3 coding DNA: TGTGCCAGTACCCGACAGGGAGCTGGAAACACCATATATTTT.

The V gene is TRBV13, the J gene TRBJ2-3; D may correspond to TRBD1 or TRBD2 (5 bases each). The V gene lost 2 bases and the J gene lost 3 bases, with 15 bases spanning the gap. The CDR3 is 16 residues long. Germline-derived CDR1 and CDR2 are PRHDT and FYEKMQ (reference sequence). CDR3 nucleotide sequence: TGTGCCAGCAGCTTATATCCAGGGCGAGGGACAGATACGCAGTATTTT. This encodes CASSLYPGRGTDTQYF.

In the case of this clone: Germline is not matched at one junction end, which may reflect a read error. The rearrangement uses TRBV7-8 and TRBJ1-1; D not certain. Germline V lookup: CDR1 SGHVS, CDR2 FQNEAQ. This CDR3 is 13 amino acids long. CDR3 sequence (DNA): TGTGTCAGCAGCTCGCCGAGGACCACTGAAGCTTTCTTT. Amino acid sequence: CVSSSPRTTEAFF.